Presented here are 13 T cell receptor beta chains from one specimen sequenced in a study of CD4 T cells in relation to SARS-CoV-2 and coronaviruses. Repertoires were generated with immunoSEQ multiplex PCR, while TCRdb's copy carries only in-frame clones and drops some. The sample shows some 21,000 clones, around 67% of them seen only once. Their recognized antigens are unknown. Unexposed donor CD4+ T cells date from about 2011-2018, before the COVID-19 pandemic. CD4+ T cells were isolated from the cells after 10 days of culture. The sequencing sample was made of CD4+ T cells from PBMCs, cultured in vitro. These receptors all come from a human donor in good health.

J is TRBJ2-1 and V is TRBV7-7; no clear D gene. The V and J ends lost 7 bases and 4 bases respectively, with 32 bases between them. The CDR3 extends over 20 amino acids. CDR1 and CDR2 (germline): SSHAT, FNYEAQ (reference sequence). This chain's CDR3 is CASKMSLAANIRGGYNEQFF. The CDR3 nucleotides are TGTGCCAGCAAAATGTCTCTGGCAGCGAACATCCGAGGCGGTTACAATGAGCAGTTCTTC.

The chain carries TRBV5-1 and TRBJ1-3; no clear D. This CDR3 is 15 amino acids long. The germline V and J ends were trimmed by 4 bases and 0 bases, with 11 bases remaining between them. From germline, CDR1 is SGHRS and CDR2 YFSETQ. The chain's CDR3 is CASSQTGGSGNTIYF. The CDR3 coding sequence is TGCGCCAGCAGCCAAACGGGAGGCTCTGGAAACACCATATATTTT.

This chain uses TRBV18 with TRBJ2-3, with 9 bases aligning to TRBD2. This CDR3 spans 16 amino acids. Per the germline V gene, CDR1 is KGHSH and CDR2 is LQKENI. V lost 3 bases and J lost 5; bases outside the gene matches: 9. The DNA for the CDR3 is TGTGCCAGCTCACCGGAGGTAGCGGGAGATGGAGATACGCAGTATTTT. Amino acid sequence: CASSPEVAGDGDTQYF.

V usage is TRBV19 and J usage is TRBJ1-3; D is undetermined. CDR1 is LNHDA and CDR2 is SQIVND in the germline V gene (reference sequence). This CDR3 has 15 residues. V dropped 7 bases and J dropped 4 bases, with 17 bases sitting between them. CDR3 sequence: CASTKGGVVGNTIYF. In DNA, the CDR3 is TGTGCCAGTACCAAAGGCGGGGTTGTGGGAAACACCATATATTTT.

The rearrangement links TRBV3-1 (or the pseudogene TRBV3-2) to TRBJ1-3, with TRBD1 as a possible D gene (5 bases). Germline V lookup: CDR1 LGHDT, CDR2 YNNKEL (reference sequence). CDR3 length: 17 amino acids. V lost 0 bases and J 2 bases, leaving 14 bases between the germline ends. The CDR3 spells CASSQEGSRVTGNTIYF. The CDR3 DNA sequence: TGTGCCAGCAGCCAAGAAGGCTCCAGGGTCACTGGAAACACCATATATTTT.

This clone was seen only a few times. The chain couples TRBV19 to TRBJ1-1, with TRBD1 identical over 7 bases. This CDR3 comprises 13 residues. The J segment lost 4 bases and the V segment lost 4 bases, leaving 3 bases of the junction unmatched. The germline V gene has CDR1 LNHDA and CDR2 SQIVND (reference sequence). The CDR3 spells CASSTTGFTEAFF. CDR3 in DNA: TGTGCCAGTAGTACGACAGGGTTCACTGAAGCTTTCTTT.

The CDR3 DNA is TGTGCCAGCAGCCCGACGAACACCGGGGAGCTGTTTTTT. Translation: CASSPTNTGELFF. The chain uses TRBV3-1 (or the pseudogene TRBV3-2) and TRBJ2-2; no reliable D call. V dropped 4 bases and J dropped 0 bases, with 3 bases sitting between them. CDR1 is LGHDT, CDR2 YNNKEL, per germline (reference sequence). This CDR3 region has 13 residues.

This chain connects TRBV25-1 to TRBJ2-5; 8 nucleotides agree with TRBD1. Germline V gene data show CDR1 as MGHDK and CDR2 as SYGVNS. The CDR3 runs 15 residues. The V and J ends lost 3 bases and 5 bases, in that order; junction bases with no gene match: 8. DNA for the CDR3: TGTGCCAGCAGTGAGAGGCAGGGGGCAGGGGAGACCCAGTACTTC. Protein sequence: CASSERQGAGETQYF.

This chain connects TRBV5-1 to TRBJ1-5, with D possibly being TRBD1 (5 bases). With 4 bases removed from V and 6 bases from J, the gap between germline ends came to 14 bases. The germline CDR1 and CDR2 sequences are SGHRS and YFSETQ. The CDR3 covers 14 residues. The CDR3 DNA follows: TGCGCCAGCAGCCCCGGGACCATGGGTCAGCCCCAGCATTTT. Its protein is CASSPGTMGQPQHF.

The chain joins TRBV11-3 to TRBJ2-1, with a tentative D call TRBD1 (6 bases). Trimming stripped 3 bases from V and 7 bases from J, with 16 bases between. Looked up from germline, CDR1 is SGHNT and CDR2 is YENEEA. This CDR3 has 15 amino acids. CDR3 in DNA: TGTGCCAGCAGCTTTGGTGGGGGCGGTATGAATGAGCAGTTCTTC. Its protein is CASSFGGGGMNEQFF.

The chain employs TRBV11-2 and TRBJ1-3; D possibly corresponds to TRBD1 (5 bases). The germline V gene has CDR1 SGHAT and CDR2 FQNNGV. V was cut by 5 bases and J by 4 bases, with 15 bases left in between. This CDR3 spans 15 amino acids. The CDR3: CASSQGPGIGNTIYF. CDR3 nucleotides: TGTGCCAGCAGCCAGGGTCCGGGAATAGGAAACACCATATATTTT.

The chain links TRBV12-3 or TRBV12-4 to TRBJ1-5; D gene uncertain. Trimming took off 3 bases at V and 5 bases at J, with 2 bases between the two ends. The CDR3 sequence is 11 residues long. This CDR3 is CASSFDQPQHF. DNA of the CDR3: TGTGCCAGCAGTTTCGATCAGCCCCAGCATTTT.

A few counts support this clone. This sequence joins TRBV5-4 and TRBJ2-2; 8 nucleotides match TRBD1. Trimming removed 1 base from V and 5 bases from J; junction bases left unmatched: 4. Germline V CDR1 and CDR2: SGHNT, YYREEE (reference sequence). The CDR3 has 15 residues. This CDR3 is CASSLRTGLTGELFF. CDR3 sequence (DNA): TGTGCCAGCAGCTTGAGGACAGGGCTAACCGGGGAGCTGTTTTTT.